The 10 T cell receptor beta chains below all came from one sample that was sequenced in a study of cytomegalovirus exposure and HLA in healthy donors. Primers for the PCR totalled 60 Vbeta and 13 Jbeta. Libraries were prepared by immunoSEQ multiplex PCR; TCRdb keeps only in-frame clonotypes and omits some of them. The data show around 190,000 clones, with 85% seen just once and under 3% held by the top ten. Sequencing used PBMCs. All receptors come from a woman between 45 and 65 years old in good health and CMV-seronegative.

The chain's CDR3 is CASSQGGGYEQYF. CDR3 nucleotides: TGTGCCAGCAGCCAAGGGGGGGGATACGAGCAGTACTTC. The rearrangement links TRBV11-3 to TRBJ2-7; a weak D match, TRBD2 (7 bases). V lost 5 bases to trimming and J lost 4 bases, with 12 bases between them. The CDR3 loop spans 13 amino acids. Germline V gene sequence: CDR1 SGHNT, CDR2 YENEEA.

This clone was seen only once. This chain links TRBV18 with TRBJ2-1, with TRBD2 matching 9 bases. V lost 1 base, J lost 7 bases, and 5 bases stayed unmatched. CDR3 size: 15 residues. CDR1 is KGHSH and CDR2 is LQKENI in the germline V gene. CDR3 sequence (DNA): TGTGCCAGCTCACCACTAGCGGGAGAGGGGAATGAGCAGTTCTTC. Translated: CASSPLAGEGNEQFF. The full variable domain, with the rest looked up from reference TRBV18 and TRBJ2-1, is NAGVMQNPRHLVRRRGQEARLRCSPMKGHSHVYWYRQLPEEGLKFMVYLQKENIIDESGMPKERFSAEFPKEGPSILRIQQVVRGDSAAYFCASSPLAGEGNEQFFGPGTRLTVL.

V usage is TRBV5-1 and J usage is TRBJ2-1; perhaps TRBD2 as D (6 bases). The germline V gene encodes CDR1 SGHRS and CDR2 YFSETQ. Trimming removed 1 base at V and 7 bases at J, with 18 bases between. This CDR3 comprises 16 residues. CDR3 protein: CASSLLGGGKLNEQFF. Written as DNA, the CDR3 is TGCGCCAGCAGCTTGCTCGGGGGAGGTAAATTGAATGAGCAGTTCTTC.

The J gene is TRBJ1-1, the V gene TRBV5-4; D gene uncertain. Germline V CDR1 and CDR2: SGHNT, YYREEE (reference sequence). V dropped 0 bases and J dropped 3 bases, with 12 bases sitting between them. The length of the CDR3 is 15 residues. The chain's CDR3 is CASSLGQRRDTEAFF. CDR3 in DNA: TGTGCCAGCAGCTTGGGACAACGGCGCGACACTGAAGCTTTCTTT.

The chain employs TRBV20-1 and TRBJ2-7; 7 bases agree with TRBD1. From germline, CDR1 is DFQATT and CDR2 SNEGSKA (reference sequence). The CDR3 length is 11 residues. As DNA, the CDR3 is TGCAGCCGAGGGGGCGCCTACGAGCAGTACTTC. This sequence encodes CSRGGAYEQYF.

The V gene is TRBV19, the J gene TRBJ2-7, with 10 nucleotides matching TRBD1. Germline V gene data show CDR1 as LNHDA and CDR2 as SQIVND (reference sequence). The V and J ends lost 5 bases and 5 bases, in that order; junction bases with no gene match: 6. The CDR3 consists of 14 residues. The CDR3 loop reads CASSPTGGSNEQYF. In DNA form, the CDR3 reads TGTGCCAGTAGTCCGACAGGGGGCTCGAACGAGCAGTACTTC.

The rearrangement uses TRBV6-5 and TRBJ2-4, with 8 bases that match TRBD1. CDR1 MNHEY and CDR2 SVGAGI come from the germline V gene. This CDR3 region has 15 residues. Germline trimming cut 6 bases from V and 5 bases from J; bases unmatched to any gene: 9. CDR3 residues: CASRDRVPSENIQYF. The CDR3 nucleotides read TGTGCCAGCAGGGACAGGGTTCCCTCCGAAAACATTCAGTACTTC.

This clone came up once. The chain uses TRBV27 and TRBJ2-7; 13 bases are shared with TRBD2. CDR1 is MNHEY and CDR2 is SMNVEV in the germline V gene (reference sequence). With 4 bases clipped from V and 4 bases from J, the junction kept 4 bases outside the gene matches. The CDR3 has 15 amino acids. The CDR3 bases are TGTGCCAGCAGTTCCCAGGGACTAGCGGGATACGAGCAGTACTTC. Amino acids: CASSSQGLAGYEQYF.

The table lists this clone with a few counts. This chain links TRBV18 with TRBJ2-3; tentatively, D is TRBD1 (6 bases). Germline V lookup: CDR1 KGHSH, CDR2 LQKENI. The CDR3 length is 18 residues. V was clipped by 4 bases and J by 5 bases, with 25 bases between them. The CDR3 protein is CASSLTLKTGGSIDTQYF. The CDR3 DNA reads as TGTGCCAGCTCACTAACTTTAAAGACAGGAGGCTCGATAGATACGCAGTATTTT.

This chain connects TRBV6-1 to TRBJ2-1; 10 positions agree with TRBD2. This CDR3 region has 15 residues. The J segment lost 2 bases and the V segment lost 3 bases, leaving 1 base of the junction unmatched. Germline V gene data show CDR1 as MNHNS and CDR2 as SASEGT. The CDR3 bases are TGTGCCAGCAGTGAGGGGACTAGCGCCTACAATGAGCAGTTCTTC. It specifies CASSEGTSAYNEQFF.